Reported below is one T cell receptor beta chain. The CDR3 is 14 residues long. Between the trimmed V and J ends, which lost 5 bases and 3 bases, there was a span of 13 bases. Germline V gives CDR1 SGHTA, CDR2 FQGNSA. Two consecutive negative NP/OP PCR tests, clearance, or resolved symptoms defined Cohort 3 recovery. The data originate from a study of blood T cell repertoires in COVID-19. Original handling: Amplification from reference gene primers served as the basis for estimated nucleated cell counts. Clones were read by immunoSEQ multiplex PCR, and TCRdb kept only the in-frame ones, dropping some. V and J calls plus clone size are reproduced from that table; the DNA served to infer D and trimming. This sample has 200,000 or so clones, with about 86% found just once.

The sequencing sample was made of PBMCs or T cells enriched from blood (not recorded which). This TCR was sampled from a man in his forties who had recovered from COVID-19. The genes are TRBV7-2 and TRBJ1-2; no clear D gene. The chain's CDR3 is CASSPGNWDYGYTF. CDR3 nucleotides: TGTGCCAGCAGCCCGGGGAATTGGGACTATGGCTACACCTTC.